These T cell receptor beta chains were read from a single sample in a study of OX40 agonist ivuxolimab in advanced cancers. Sequenced by immunoSEQ multiplex PCR; TCRdb stores in-frame clones only, minus some. The repertoire holds 78,000 or so clones, with approximately 84% as singletons. The sequencing here drew on CD4+ or CD8+ T cells sorted from blood, taken in a trial of the OX40 agonist ivuxolimab. All receptors derive from an adult with an advanced solid tumor such as melanoma, head and neck, liver or kidney cancer. The CDR3 runs from the conserved cysteine through the conserved F or W. The D gene is left open where the match is weak. The listing skips clone size in some rows; elsewhere it reads once, few, many or a size class.

J,V,size,D,length,DNA,CDR3
TRBJ1-3,TRBV18,-,-,16,TGTGCCAGCTCAACAAGGACCGATATCTCTGGAAACACCATATATTTT,CASSTRTDISGNTIYF
TRBJ1-3,TRBV6-6,-,-,13,TGTGCCAGCAGTTGGACAGTTGGAAGCACCATATATTTT,CASSWTVGSTIYF
TRBJ2-7,TRBV5-1,-,-,15,TGCGCCAGCAGCCCCCAGACTCCCCCGGGCTACGAGCAGTACTTC,CASSPQTPPGYEQYF
TRBJ2-5,TRBV19,-,TRBD1,16,TGTGCCAGTAGTATAGTCGTCGGGACAGGCCAAGAGACCCAGTACTTC,CASSIVVGTGQETQYF
TRBJ2-5,TRBV11-2,-,-,13,TGTGCCAGCAGCCCGGACACTAGAGAGACCCAGTACTTC,CASSPDTRETQYF
TRBJ2-5,TRBV15,-,-,16,TGTGCCACCAGCAGAGCCCGGGGGTCGTACCAAGAGACCCAGTACTTC,CATSRARGSYQETQYF
TRBJ2-1,TRBV5-1,-,-,15,TGCGCCAGCAGCTTCCTAGGGGACTCCTACAATGAGCAGTTCTTC,CASSFLGDSYNEQFF
TRBJ1-2,TRBV6-1,-,-,15,TGTGCCAGCAGTGAAGGTCTAGCGACAGGTTATGGCTACACCTTC,CASSEGLATGYGYTF
TRBJ2-3,TRBV19,-,-,15,TGTGCCAGTAGTATAACCCTAGCTAGCACAGATACGCAGTATTTT,CASSITLASTDTQYF
TRBJ2-1,TRBV29-1,-,TRBD1,14,TGCACCTCTCGACAGGGGGCTATGGACAATGAGCAGTTCTTC,CTSRQGAMDNEQFF
TRBJ2-5,TRBV10-3,once,TRBD1,13,TGTGCCATCGGGGACAGTCACCAAGAGACCCAGTACTTC,CAIGDSHQETQYF
TRBJ2-7,TRBV10-3,-,-,15,TGTGCCACCCGGCCCCTCGCGACGGATTCCTACGAGCAGTACTTC,CATRPLATDSYEQYF
TRBJ2-1,TRBV19,-,TRBD1,15,TGTGCCAGTAGTATCGGACAGGTGAGGGACAATGAGCAGTTCTTC,CASSIGQVRDNEQFF
TRBJ2-6,TRBV11-1,few,-,17,TGTGCCAGCAGCTTCAGAGGGTCATTCTCTGGGGCCAACGTCCTGACTTTC,CASSFRGSFSGANVLTF
TRBJ1-5,TRBV6-5,-,TRBD1,15,TGTGCCAGCAGTGTCGGGACAGGAGACAATCAGCCCCAGCATTTT,CASSVGTGDNQPQHF
TRBJ2-2,TRBV19,-,TRBD1,16,TGTGCCAGTAGTATAGGGGACAGGGGTCGGACCGGGGAGCTGTTTTTT,CASSIGDRGRTGELFF
TRBJ2-1,TRBV10-1,-,TRBD1,16,TGCGCCAGCAGTTCCACCGGGACAGGGGTATTCAATGAGCAGTTCTTC,CASSSTGTGVFNEQFF
TRBJ2-1,TRBV10-3,-,-,14,TGTGCCATCAGTGACCCCCTAGGGGTTAATGAGCAGTTCTTC,CAISDPLGVNEQFF
TRBJ1-1,TRBV6-6,-,TRBD1,14,TGTGCCAGCACACTAGGGGGCCGGGGGACTGAAGCTTTCTTT,CASTLGGRGTEAFF
TRBJ1-1,TRBV29-1,few,TRBD1,14,TGCAGCGTTGCCCAGGGGGCTTCGAACACTGAAGCTTTCTTT,CSVAQGASNTEAFF
TRBJ2-7,TRBV6-5,-,TRBD2,15,TGTGCCAGCAGTTACTCAGGGACTAGCGGCTACGAGCAGTACTTC,CASSYSGTSGYEQYF
TRBJ2-5,TRBV5-6,-,-,14,TGTGCCAGCAGCTTTAGTAGCGGCGGGGAGACCCAGTACTTC,CASSFSSGGETQYF
TRBJ2-5,TRBV6-1,few,-,13,TGTGCCAGCAGTGGTACTAAAAAAGAGACCCAGTACTTC,CASSGTKKETQYF
TRBJ2-7,TRBV7-9,once,-,15,TGTGCCAGCAGCCAAACCGGGACACGAGACTACGAGCAGTACTTC,CASSQTGTRDYEQYF
TRBJ1-4,TRBV5-1,-,-,14,TGCGCCAGCAGTAGAGAGGGGACTAATGAAAAACTGTTTTTT,CASSREGTNEKLFF
TRBJ1-5,TRBV9,few,-,14,TGTGCCAGCAGCGTAGGGGGCAGCAATCAGCCCCAGCATTTT,CASSVGGSNQPQHF
TRBJ2-2,TRBV19,-,-,13,TGTGCCAGTAGTATAACTTACACCGGGGAGCTGTTTTTT,CASSITYTGELFF
TRBJ1-2,TRBV18,-,TRBD1,15,TGTGCCAGCTCACCAAGCGGGACAGGTCTCTATGGCTACACCTTC,CASSPSGTGLYGYTF
TRBJ2-3,TRBV5-1,-,TRBD1,15,TGCGCCAGCCGAAAAACAGGGGGCAGCGCAGATACGCAGTATTTT,CASRKTGGSADTQYF
TRBJ2-3,TRBV7-2,-,TRBD2,16,TGTGCCAGCAGCTCAGGCCCTAGCGGGATGGGGGGTACGCAGTATTTT,CASSSGPSGMGGTQYF
TRBJ2-1,TRBV5-6,-,-,16,TGTGCCAGCAGCTTGGGCCCGCCACTTGGCGGGGGCGGGCAGTTCTTC,CASSLGPPLGGGGQFF
TRBJ2-5,TRBV10-2,-,-,12,TGCGCCAGCAGTGAGTCGCGGGAGACCCAGTACTTC,CASSESRETQYF
TRBJ2-2,TRBV18,-,TRBD1,15,TGTGCCAGCCATCGTCTTGACAGGGACACCGGGGAGCTGTTTTTT,CASHRLDRDTGELFF
TRBJ2-7,TRBV18,-,-,13,TGTGCCAGCTCTCCCGGGACGCCGAACGAGCAGTACTTC,CASSPGTPNEQYF